Sequencing of this TCR beta chain was carried out in a study of T cell repertoires in cytomegalovirus infection. Study as a whole: Use of recently identified HLA-C-restricted and well-studied HLA-B-restricted CMV epitopes was part of the study. Evidence of both CMV infection and a matching HLA type came from public TCR beta signatures. Points from the study as a whole: HLA-C-restricted, CMV-specific TCR beta clonotypes were dominant ex vivo. Of the TCR beta families, the public ones yielded a cumulative frequency that identified carriers of CMV plus the relevant HLA.

This CDR3 has 16 residues. Germline assignment: CDR1 MNHNY and CDR2 SVGAGI (reference sequence). V shed 6 bases and J 6 bases; nucleotides not matched to a gene: 14. TCRdb passed the reads through MiXCR, listing each CDR3 protein once. The sample yields hundreds of thousands of distinct CDR3 sequences, roughly 30% seen once. For this clonotype: Its antigen remains unidentified.

The chain joins TRBV6-6 to TRBJ2-1; 7 bases are a match to TRBD1. The source material was cultured CD8+ T cells from PBMCs, sampled from culture after CMV antigen stimulation. The sequence came from a human donor in good health (CMV status not recorded). Some clones in this sample may be carry-over from other donors' samples. The CDR3, as DNA: TGTGCCAGCAGCTATATGCTCGACAGGGAGCGCAATGAGCAGTTCTTC. Translation gives CASSYMLDRERNEQFF.